Each of the 21 T cell receptor beta chains below was sequenced from the same sample in a study of cytomegalovirus exposure and HLA in healthy donors. Researchers ran the PCR with 60 Vbeta and 13 Jbeta primers. Some clones are missing from TCRdb's copy, which holds only in-frame ones; the method was immunoSEQ multiplex PCR. The sample yields some 150,000 clones, about three quarters seen once. The sequencing sample was made of PBMCs. The receptors originated from a middle-aged man in good health and CMV-seropositive.

The V and J genes are TRBV9 and TRBJ2-3, with 9 nucleotides matching TRBD2. The V gene end was trimmed by 3 bases and the J gene end by 8 bases; junction bases not matched to a gene: 7. The germline V gene has CDR1 SGDLS and CDR2 YYNGEE. This CDR3 is 14 amino acids long. The CDR3 nucleotides are TGTGCCAGCAGCGGAGCGGGAGGAGATGGTACGCAGTATTTT. It specifies CASSGAGGDGTQYF.

The chain is built from TRBV11-3 and TRBJ2-2; D is unclear. Trimming cost V 1 base and J 6 bases, with 6 bases left between them. The CDR3 consists of 13 residues. Germline V lookup: CDR1 SGHNT, CDR2 YENEEA. CDR3 sequence reads: CASSLVSSGELFF. CDR3 in DNA: TGTGCCAGCAGCTTAGTGTCGTCCGGGGAGCTGTTTTTT.

This clone was observed a few times. The rearrangement joins TRBV10-1 to TRBJ2-3; 9 bases fit TRBD2. The CDR3 spans 14 residues. CDR1 WNHNN and CDR2 SYGVQD come from the germline V gene (reference sequence). V lost 6 bases to trimming and J lost 3 bases; unmatched junction nucleotides: 4. The CDR3 is CASRAGGPTDTQYF. CDR3 DNA sequence: TGCGCCAGCAGGGCGGGAGGGCCTACAGATACGCAGTATTTT.

In its sample, this clone was seen a few times. This chain uses TRBV5-5 with TRBJ2-7, with 9 bases that match TRBD1. The trim removed 5 bases at V and 6 bases at J, leaving 9 bases unmatched. The CDR3 spans 14 residues. Per germline, CDR1 SGHKS and CDR2 YYEKEE (reference sequence). The CDR3 reads CASRQGQGYGEQYF. The CDR3 DNA is TGTGCCAGCAGACAGGGACAGGGCTATGGCGAGCAGTACTTC.

The chain joins TRBV6-5 to TRBJ2-2; 10 nucleotides align to TRBD1. CDR1 and CDR2 (germline): MNHEY, SVGAGI. There are 15 residues in the CDR3. Losses at the gene ends were 6 bases for V and 4 bases for J; bases not matched to a gene: 5. The CDR3, as DNA: TGTGCCAGCAGCTACGACAGGGGGCCCACCGGGGAGCTGTTTTTT. Its translation: CASSYDRGPTGELFF.

The V and J genes are TRBV19 and TRBJ2-3, with 12 bases lining up with TRBD2. The trim removed 7 bases at V and 4 bases at J, leaving 6 bases unmatched. Germline V CDR1 and CDR2: LNHDA, SQIVND (reference sequence). The CDR3 runs 15 residues. This CDR3 is CASTGLAGRADTQYF. The DNA for the CDR3 is TGTGCCAGTACCGGACTAGCGGGAAGGGCAGATACGCAGTATTTT.

This chain joins TRBV2 and TRBJ1-3; a weak D match, TRBD1 (6 bases). The CDR3 has 15 amino acids. CDR1 and CDR2 (germline): SNHLY, FYNNEI. With 1 base removed from V and 4 bases from J, the gap between germline ends came to 11 bases. The CDR3 region is CASSEDQGRGNTIYF. Written as DNA, the CDR3 is TGTGCCAGCAGTGAAGACCAGGGGAGAGGAAACACCATATATTTT.

The rearrangement uses TRBV19 and TRBJ2-3, with D tentatively TRBD1 (7 bases). This CDR3 has 16 amino acids. V was clipped by 6 bases and J by 2 bases, with 18 bases between them. Germline values: CDR1 LNHDA, CDR2 SQIVND (reference sequence). This CDR3 is CASRSGRTGTTDTQYF. The DNA of the CDR3 is TGTGCCAGTAGATCAGGGAGGACAGGAACCACAGATACGCAGTATTTT.

The chain couples TRBV30 to TRBJ1-2, with a tentative D call TRBD1 (5 bases). Trimming pared 2 bases from V and 3 bases from J, leaving 19 bases between. Germline loops: CDR1 GTSNPN, CDR2 SVGIG (reference sequence). CDR3 length: 16 residues. CDR3 amino acids: CAWSRGSGAWDYGYTF. The CDR3 DNA sequence: TGTGCCTGGAGTAGGGGTAGTGGGGCTTGGGACTATGGCTACACCTTC.

The V and J genes are TRBV25-1 and TRBJ2-7; possible D gene TRBD1, 6 bases. The CDR3 has 13 residues. Trimming took off 4 bases at V and 4 bases at J, with 11 bases between the two ends. Germline V gives CDR1 MGHDK, CDR2 SYGVNS. The CDR3 DNA reads TGTGCCAGCAGTGGTGGGACACTATACGAGCAGTACTTC. It specifies CASSGGTLYEQYF.

The chain uses TRBV5-4 and TRBJ2-5; D ambiguous. The CDR3 has 13 residues. CDR1 and CDR2 from the germline V gene are SGHNT and YYREEE (reference sequence). Trimming stripped 0 bases from V and 5 bases from J, with 8 bases between. The CDR3 DNA reads as TGTGCCAGCAGCTTGGCCACAGAGGAGACCCAGTACTTC. Protein product: CASSLATEETQYF.

The chain has TRBV11-2 and TRBJ2-1; 12 bases line up with TRBD2. CDR3 length: 15 amino acids. The ends lost 6 bases at V and 5 bases at J; junction bases unmatched: 5. Germline values: CDR1 SGHAT, CDR2 FQNNGV. The CDR3 loop is CASSNGLAGNNEQFF. CDR3 coding DNA: TGTGCCAGCAGTAATGGACTAGCGGGAAACAATGAGCAGTTCTTC. The full variable domain, with the rest looked up from reference TRBV11-2 and TRBJ2-1, is EAGVAQSPRYKIIEKRQSVAFWCNPISGHATLYWYQQILGQGPKLLIQFQNNGVVDDSQLPKDRFSAERLKGVDSTLKIQPAKLEDSAVYLCASSNGLAGNNEQFFGPGTRLTVL.

This chain joins TRBV5-1 and TRBJ2-1; 9 bases align to TRBD2. There are 15 residues in the CDR3. Germline loops: CDR1 SGHRS, CDR2 YFSETQ. V lost 0 bases, J lost 4 bases, and 2 bases stayed unmatched. The CDR3 reads CASSLGSGSYNEQFF. DNA of the CDR3: TGCGCCAGCAGCTTGGGTAGCGGGAGTTACAATGAGCAGTTCTTC.

This clone occurred a few times. The chain carries TRBV27 and TRBJ1-2; the D gene is possibly TRBD1 (5 bases). Germline values: CDR1 MNHEY, CDR2 SMNVEV (reference sequence). Between the trimmed V and J ends, which lost 8 bases and 9 bases, there was a span of 13 bases. This CDR3 comprises 11 residues. DNA of the CDR3: TGTGCCAGCGGATGGACACAAAGCTACACCTTC. Its protein is CASGWTQSYTF.

This chain connects TRBV30 to TRBJ1-1, with 8 bases that match TRBD1. The CDR3 sequence is 16 residues long. V dropped 3 bases and J dropped 3; count of bases not matched to a gene: 12. Germline V gene data show CDR1 as GTSNPN and CDR2 as SVGIG (reference sequence). DNA for the CDR3: TGTGCCTGGAGGCCCTTCGGACAGGGATTGTACACTGAAGCTTTCTTT. It encodes CAWRPFGQGLYTEAFF.

This clone was seen just once. The V call is TRBV6-6, the J call TRBJ1-2; no firm D call. The CDR3 spans 13 residues. Germline V gene sequence: CDR1 MNHNY, CDR2 SVGAGI (reference sequence). V lost 5 bases to trimming and J lost 6 bases, with 13 bases between them. The CDR3 DNA follows: TGTGCCAGCAGTCGGACTGGAGTGGATGGCTACACCTTC. This codes for CASSRTGVDGYTF.

The rearrangement joins TRBV5-4 to TRBJ2-5, with 7 bases matching TRBD1. This CDR3 region has 14 residues. The V and J ends lost 4 bases and 1 base, in that order; junction bases with no gene match: 4. Germline V gene data show CDR1 as SGHNT and CDR2 as YYREEE (reference sequence). CDR3 nucleotides: TGTGCCAGCAGCCTGACAGGGCCCCAAGAGACCCAGTACTTC. Amino acids: CASSLTGPQETQYF.

This clone has just a few counts. This sequence joins TRBV7-9 and TRBJ2-1; 13 bases line up with TRBD2. Germline CDR1 is SEHNR and CDR2 is FQNEAQ (reference sequence). With 8 bases clipped from V and 7 bases from J, the junction kept 8 bases outside the gene matches. This CDR3 region has 15 residues. This chain's CDR3 is CASDDGLAGVNEQFF. The CDR3 nucleotides read TGTGCCAGCGACGACGGACTAGCGGGAGTTAATGAGCAGTTCTTC.

The chain combines TRBV29-1 with TRBJ1-1; D ambiguous. Germline V gene sequence: CDR1 SQVTM, CDR2 ANQGSEA. The CDR3 sequence is 10 residues long. V shed 8 bases and J shed 11 bases, with 15 bases lying between them. The CDR3 loop is CSPSHLEAFF. The CDR3 DNA sequence: TGCAGCCCAAGTCACCTCGAGGCTTTCTTT.

The V gene is TRBV2, the J gene TRBJ2-2, with D hard to call. CDR3 size: 15 residues. V gave up 1 base and J gave up 4 bases, with 10 bases separating them. The V gene's germline CDR1 is SNHLY and CDR2 FYNNEI. In DNA form, the CDR3 reads TGTGCCAGCAGTGAAGAACAGAGTATCACCGGGGAGCTGTTTTTT. It codes for CASSEEQSITGELFF.

This clone was seen a few times. This chain connects TRBV5-1 to TRBJ1-1, with D uncertain. Trimming pared 2 bases from V and 6 bases from J, leaving 14 bases between. Germline V gene sequence: CDR1 SGHRS, CDR2 YFSETQ. The CDR3 has 14 residues. The CDR3 sequence is CASSFGRKVAEAFF. The CDR3 DNA sequence: TGCGCCAGCAGCTTCGGCAGGAAAGTCGCTGAAGCTTTCTTT.